This TCR beta chain was retrieved from a study of cytomegalovirus exposure and HLA in healthy donors. Study-level points and caveats: Presence/absence analyses took donor sequencing depth as roughly uniform. The study labeled 164 TCR beta chains cytomegalovirus-associated. Accurate prediction of most subjects' HLA-A and HLA-B alleles from TCR beta sequences was reported. Researchers reported from a later analysis that most CMV-associated TCR beta chains appeared HLA-restricted.

With respect to this clone: Its specificity is unknown.

PCR employed 60 Vbeta and 13 Jbeta primers. Sequenced by immunoSEQ multiplex PCR; TCRdb stores in-frame clones only, minus some. The repertoire holds about 100,000 clones, with 79% as singletons. This TCR came from a woman in her thirties or forties in good health and CMV-seronegative. The sample taken for sequencing was PBMCs.

The CDR3 here is CASRRGRGGGYEQYF. CDR3 nucleotide sequence: TGTGCCAGCAGGCGGGGGCGGGGGGGCGGCTACGAGCAGTACTTC. The chain employs TRBV28 and TRBJ2-7, with 9 bases matching TRBD2. V was clipped by 6 bases and J by 3 bases; unmatched bases: 9. The CDR3 loop spans 15 amino acids. The germline CDR1 and CDR2 sequences are MDHEN and SYDVKM.